The 21 T cell receptor beta chains listed next were all sequenced from one sample in a study of cytomegalovirus exposure and HLA in healthy donors (dated by TCRdb to about 2017). Library preparation was by the immunoSEQ multiplex PCR assay. For the multiplex PCR, a mixture combining 60 forward primers for TCR Vbeta segments and 13 reverse primers for TCR Jbeta segments was used. The table was pulled from immuneACCESS by TCRdb, which kept in-frame rearrangements only. Such tables lose some clones; where checked, under half of the loss comes from unresolved V genes, and the rest has no known cause. For this sample there are about 260,000 clones; roughly two thirds appear just once. The top ten hold about 2.1% of the sample. The sequenced sample was PBMCs. Receptor source: a female donor in good health and CMV-seronegative.

The V and J genes are TRBV28 and TRBJ1-5; possible D gene TRBD1, 6 bases. Trimming cost V 4 bases and J 2 bases, with 12 bases left between them. CDR1 and CDR2 from the germline V gene are MDHEN and SYDVKM. The CDR3 has 15 amino acids. CDR3 sequence (DNA): TGTGCCAGCAGTTATCCAGGGGCGGGCAATCAGCCCCAGCATTTT. It is translated as CASSYPGAGNQPQHF. Filled out from reference TRBV28 and TRBJ1-5, the complete variable domain reads DVKVTQSSRYLVKRTGEKVFLECVQDMDHENMFWYRQDPGLGLRLIYFSYDVKMKEKGDIPEGYSVSREKKERFSLILESASTNQTSMYLCASSYPGAGNQPQHFGDGTRLSIL.

V gene TRBV6-5 combines with J gene TRBJ1-4; 9 nucleotides agree with TRBD1. With 5 bases clipped from V and 5 bases from J, the junction kept 3 bases outside the gene matches. CDR1 and CDR2 from the germline V gene are MNHEY and SVGAGI. CDR3 length: 14 residues. CDR3 sequence reads: CASSEQGANEKLFF. Written as DNA, the CDR3 is TGTGCCAGCAGTGAACAGGGGGCAAATGAAAAACTGTTTTTT.

Notes on this clone: The sample contains more than one DNA sequence encoding this CDR3. The CDR3 DNA is TGTGCCAGCTCAACCGGGACAAGTTCCTACGAGCAGTACTTC. It is translated as CASSTGTSSYEQYF. The gene calls are TRBV18 and TRBJ2-7; D might be TRBD1 (6 bases). Between the trimmed V and J ends, which lost 5 bases and 1 base, there was a span of 12 bases. Germline V gene lookup returns CDR1 KGHSH and CDR2 LQKENI. The CDR3 has 14 amino acids.

Concerning this clone itself: A junction boundary mismatches the germline segment, possibly from a read error. The V and J genes are TRBV28 and TRBJ2-7; 11 nucleotides align to TRBD2. Germline CDR1 MDHEN, CDR2 SYDVKM. The CDR3 length is 12 residues. The CDR3 sequence: CASSPTSGRAIF. For the CDR3, the DNA is TGTGCCAGCAGCCCTACTAGCGGGAGAGCCATCTTC.

The chain couples TRBV7-9 to TRBJ2-1, with D perhaps TRBD2 (6 bases). V lost 3 bases and J 7 bases, leaving 19 bases between the germline ends. Per germline, CDR1 SEHNR and CDR2 FQNEAQ (reference sequence). The CDR3 consists of 16 residues. This chain's CDR3 is CASSFPPGEGPNEQFF. CDR3 in DNA: TGTGCCAGCAGCTTTCCCCCGGGAGAAGGGCCGAATGAGCAGTTCTTC.

The chain recombines TRBV2 with TRBJ1-6; 8 positions agree with TRBD1. J lost 10 bases, V lost 2 bases, and 10 bases had no gene match. Germline CDR1 SNHLY, CDR2 FYNNEI. The CDR3 consists of 16 residues. CDR3 nucleotides: TGTGCCAGCAGTGAAACAAGGACAGGGCGCGAGTCACCCCTCCACTTT. Its protein product is CASSETRTGRESPLHF.

The chain carries TRBV6-5 and TRBJ1-2; 9 bases align to TRBD1. In germline, CDR1 is MNHEY, CDR2 SVGAGI. Unmatched junction bases numbered 3, after V lost 6 bases and J lost 4 bases. This CDR3 is 13 amino acids long. Here the CDR3 reads CASRGTGSYGYTF. The CDR3 bases are TGTGCCAGCAGGGGGACAGGGTCCTATGGCTACACCTTC.

The sample holds a few counts of this clone. The V gene is TRBV18, the J gene TRBJ2-7; 13 bases match TRBD2. CDR1 KGHSH and CDR2 LQKENI come from the germline V gene. This CDR3 comprises 16 residues. V dropped 3 bases and J dropped 0; count of bases not matched to a gene: 2. CDR3 region: CASSPRTSGSSYEQYF. The CDR3 region has the DNA TGTGCCAGCTCACCTCGGACTAGCGGGAGCTCCTACGAGCAGTACTTC.

V and J are TRBV6-5 and TRBJ1-3, with D possibly matching TRBD1 (5 bases). The CDR3 length is 15 residues. Per germline, CDR1 MNHEY and CDR2 SVGAGI. V lost 8 bases and J 2 bases, leaving 16 bases between the germline ends. CDR3 residues: CASASLGGTGNTIYF. The CDR3 nucleotides read TGTGCCAGCGCCTCTTTGGGGGGAACTGGAAACACCATATATTTT.

The gene calls are TRBV25-1 and TRBJ2-5; 8 nucleotides agree with TRBD1. Germline trimming cut 0 bases from V and 4 bases from J; bases unmatched to any gene: 4. The CDR3 consists of 15 residues. Germline V gives CDR1 MGHDK, CDR2 SYGVNS. The chain's CDR3 is CASSEYDRGRETQYF. CDR3 DNA: TGTGCCAGCAGTGAATACGACAGGGGTAGAGAGACCCAGTACTTC. The full variable domain, with the rest looked up from reference TRBV25-1 and TRBJ2-5, is EADIYQTPRYLVIGTGKKITLECSQTMGHDKMYWYQQDPGMELHLIHYSYGVNSTEKGDLSSESTVSRIRTEHFPLTLESARPSHTSQYLCASSEYDRGRETQYFGPGTRLLVL.

This clone was observed a handful of times. The chain combines TRBV9 with TRBJ2-7, with D possibly TRBD2 on 5 matching bases. V gave up 0 bases and J gave up 2 bases, with 12 bases separating them. CDR3 length: 15 residues. From germline, CDR1 is SGDLS and CDR2 YYNGEE. The CDR3 DNA is TGTGCCAGCAGCGTAGTACCGGGATCTGCCTACGAGCAGTACTTC. Translating it yields CASSVVPGSAYEQYF.

This sequence joins TRBV5-1 and TRBJ1-1, with D possibly matching TRBD1 (5 bases). The CDR3 contains 14 residues. V was clipped by 2 bases and J by 5 bases, with 13 bases between them. Per the germline V gene, CDR1 is SGHRS and CDR2 is YFSETQ. In DNA form, the CDR3 reads TGCGCCAGCAGCTTTCAGGGAGGAATGACTGAAGCTTTCTTT. The encoded protein is CASSFQGGMTEAFF. Based on the CDR3 plus reference TRBV5-1 and TRBJ1-1, the full variable domain is KAGVTQTPRYLIKTRGQQVTLSCSPISGHRSVSWYQQTPGQGLQFLFEYFSETQRNKGNFPGRFSGRQFSNSRSEMNVSTLELGDSALYLCASSFQGGMTEAFFGQGTRLTVV.

This chain connects TRBV11-3 to TRBJ2-7; 10 bases are shared with TRBD1. V lost 4 bases, J lost 4 bases, and 7 bases stayed unmatched. Germline V gene data show CDR1 as SGHNT and CDR2 as YENEEA. This CDR3 contains 15 residues. CDR3 sequence (DNA): TGTGCCAGCAGCTCCCTTTCGGGACAGGGGTACGAGCAGTACTTC. Amino acid sequence: CASSSLSGQGYEQYF.

The genes are TRBV6-5 and TRBJ2-1, with D maybe TRBD2 (5 bases). The CDR3 sequence is 11 residues long. In germline, CDR1 is MNHEY, CDR2 SVGAGI. Between the trimmed V and J ends, which lost 7 bases and 7 bases, there was a span of 8 bases. CDR3 DNA sequence: TGTGCCAGCATCGGCGGGAATGAGCAGTTCTTC. Translating gives CASIGGNEQFF.

Only one count was recorded for this clone. This chain connects TRBV5-6 to TRBJ2-2; 9 bases are shared with TRBD2. The junction had 7 bases not matched to a gene; V was cut back by 6 bases and J by 7 bases. Looked up from germline, CDR1 is SGHDT and CDR2 is YYEEEE. CDR3 length: 14 amino acids. The CDR3 here is CASKREVTGGELFF. CDR3 coding DNA: TGTGCCAGCAAGCGGGAGGTCACAGGCGGGGAGCTGTTTTTT.

This clone was recorded a few times. The chain has TRBV7-2 and TRBJ2-5, with unresolved D. V lost 4 bases and J 5 bases, leaving 5 bases between the germline ends. Germline lookup yields CDR1 SGHTA and CDR2 FQGNSA. CDR3 length: 11 amino acids. CDR3 sequence reads: CASSSRETQYF. The CDR3 DNA is TGTGCCAGCAGCTCTCGTGAGACCCAGTACTTC.

This rearrangement joins TRBV6-1 to TRBJ1-6; D remains unclear. This CDR3 region has 13 residues. Germline CDR1 and CDR2: MNHNS and SASEGT. V was cut by 3 bases and J by 9 bases, with 9 bases left in between. The CDR3 here is CASSDSRGSPLHF. Written as DNA, the CDR3 is TGTGCCAGCAGTGACAGTCGGGGTTCACCCCTCCACTTT.

The table lists this clone with a count of one. J is TRBJ1-2 and V is TRBV7-8; the match to TRBD1 covers 7 bases. With 1 base clipped from V and 7 bases from J, the junction kept 6 bases outside the gene matches. Germline CDR1 reads SGHVS; CDR2 reads FQNEAQ. The CDR3 loop spans 14 amino acids. The CDR3 spells CASSLGQQGLGYTF. The CDR3 DNA follows: TGTGCCAGCAGCTTAGGCCAACAGGGGCTTGGCTACACCTTC.

About this clone: Compared with germline, one end of the junction differs, possibly owing to a read error. The chain has TRBV5-6 and TRBJ2-5; 7 bases map to TRBD2. This CDR3 is built from 12 residues. Germline V gene lookup returns CDR1 SGHDT and CDR2 YYEEEE. In DNA, the CDR3 is TGTGCCGGCAGCATGGATGCGGGGGCCCAGTACTTC. It translates to CAGSMDAGAQYF.

The J gene is TRBJ1-3, the V gene TRBV11-3; possible D gene TRBD1, 6 bases. This CDR3 is 15 amino acids long. Germline values: CDR1 SGHNT, CDR2 YENEEA. The V end was cut by 9 bases, the J end by 2 bases, with 17 bases between. The CDR3 sequence: CASRLSRTAGNTIYF. The DNA of the CDR3 is TGTGCCAGTCGGCTATCGAGGACAGCTGGAAACACCATATATTTT.

On this clone: One junction end disagrees with the germline gene, perhaps due to a read error. The rearrangement joins TRBV5-4 to TRBJ1-2, with 7 bases matching TRBD1. Germline-derived CDR1 and CDR2 are SGHNT and YYREEE (reference sequence). This CDR3 has 12 residues. The CDR3 is CASSLFMSGGIF. The CDR3 nucleotides are TGTGCCAGCAGCTTGTTTATGTCAGGGGGTATTTTC.